These 20 T cell receptor beta chains were sequenced from one sample in a study of T cell repertoires in aging, cancer and after chemotherapy. TRB rearrangements spanning V, D and J were amplified using mixed TRB-A/B primers. Each CDR3 protein is one row after TCRdb ran MiXCR on the multiplex PCR reads. The table records roughly 2,300 distinct CDR3 sequences, more than 20% of them present only once. Peripheral blood genomic DNA, not sorted cells or RNA, was the template. Sequenced: blood. These receptors all come from a human donor with a solid tumor.

By sample share, this clonotype is medium-sized (0.01 to 0.1%). This rearrangement joins TRBV5-5 to TRBJ1-6; TRBD1 agrees at 8 bases. CDR3 length equals 15 residues. Looked up from germline, CDR1 is SGHKS and CDR2 is YYEKEE (reference sequence). Trimming removed 7 bases from V and 5 bases from J; junction bases left unmatched: 8. The CDR3: CASSTGGRHNSPLHF. The CDR3 coding sequence is TGTGCCAGCTCCACAGGGGGACGCCATAATTCACCCCTCCACTTT. The full variable domain, with the rest looked up from reference TRBV5-5 and TRBJ1-6, is DAGVTQSPTHLIKTRGQQVTLRCSPISGHKSVSWYQQVLGQGPQFIFQYYEKEERGRGNFPDRFSARQFPNYSSELNVNALLLGDSALYLCASSTGGRHNSPLHFGNGTRLTVT.

Points on this clonotype: Because the CDR3's place on the DNA is in doubt, the DNA is left out and the CDR3 is given as listed by TCRdb. This sequence joins TRBV7-5 and TRBJ1-1; the D call in the table, TRBD1, was not verified against the DNA. TRBV7-5 is shown as a pseudogene. The CDR3 numbers 19 amino acids, ends counted. CDR3 in amino acids: CISVPEATPSRGEGTEAFF.

In its sample, this clonotype ranks as medium-sized (0.01 to 0.1%). The CDR3 loop is CATSRDKRTGRYGYTF. The CDR3 DNA is TGTGCCACCAGCAGAGATAAAAGGACAGGGAGGTATGGCTACACCTTC. This rearrangement joins TRBV15 to TRBJ1-2; 8 nucleotides line up with TRBD1. J lost 5 bases, V lost 0 bases, and 8 bases had no gene match. Germline CDR1 and CDR2: LNHNV and YYDKDF (reference sequence). The CDR3 length is 16 residues.

The chain employs TRBV30 and TRBJ2-3, with 8 bases that match TRBD2. CDR1 and CDR2 from the germline V gene are GTSNPN and SVGIG (reference sequence). V was pared by 3 bases and J by 4 bases, with 9 bases of the junction left unmatched. The CDR3 runs to 15 residues. CDR3 sequence (DNA): TGTGCCTGGAGCGGGGGGGCCCTCCTCGCAGATACGCAGTATTTT. The encoded protein is CAWSGGALLADTQYF.

The rearrangement joins TRBV25-1 to TRBJ1-2; tentatively, D is TRBD1 (6 bases). The CDR3 runs to 19 residues. V was pared by 2 bases and J by 3 bases, with 25 bases between. The germline gives CDR1 MGHDK, CDR2 SYGVNS. CDR3 sequence: CASSEAPGHADSRDYGYTF. Here the CDR3 DNA reads TGTGCCAGCAGTGAAGCTCCGGGACACGCGGACAGTCGGGACTATGGCTACACCTTC.

In its sample, this clonotype is medium-sized. The CDR3 nucleotides read TGTGCCAGCAGTTACTCCGGGACGGCGGCGGGGAGCACCATATATTTT. It encodes CASSYSGTAAGSTIYF. The gene calls are TRBV6-5 and TRBJ1-3; a possible D gene is TRBD1 (5 bases). The CDR3 extends over 16 amino acids. The germline V and J ends were trimmed by 0 bases and 9 bases, with 18 bases remaining between them. Germline CDR1 is MNHEY and CDR2 is SVGAGI.

Of note for this clonotype: A much larger clone differs from this one at a single base, so this may be a read error. V gene TRBV20-1 combines with J gene TRBJ1-6; weak D call: TRBD1 (6 bases). V dropped 3 bases and J dropped 9 bases, with 15 bases sitting between them. CDR3 size: 14 residues. The germline V gene has CDR1 DFQATT and CDR2 SNEGSKA (reference sequence). The CDR3 sequence: CSASRTAGGSPLHF. CDR3 coding DNA: TGCAGTGCTAGCAGGACAGCGGGGGGTTCACCCCTCCACTTT.

This clonotype is labeled as medium-sized. The J gene is TRBJ1-2, the V gene TRBV20-1; possible D gene TRBD1, 5 bases. This CDR3 has 13 residues. Deletions cut 0 bases from V and 10 bases from J, with 15 bases between. Germline CDR1 is DFQATT and CDR2 is SNEGSKA (reference sequence). For the CDR3, the DNA is TGCAGTGCTAGAGATCCGACAGCGCGAGACTACACCTTC. Translated, it gives CSARDPTARDYTF.

The chain employs TRBV27 and TRBJ2-7; D gene unclear. This CDR3 is built from 15 residues. Germline V lookup: CDR1 MNHEY, CDR2 SMNVEV (reference sequence). Trimming removed 6 bases from V and 3 bases from J, with 18 bases in between. The CDR3 nucleotides read TGTGCCAGCAGAGAACCCTTTGGAGCCCACTACGAGCAGTACTTC. This encodes CASREPFGAHYEQYF.

This clonotype was seen a few times. V is TRBV4-1 and J is TRBJ1-2; TRBD1 aligns across 8 bases. V lost 2 bases, J lost 4 bases, and 6 bases stayed unmatched. Germline values: CDR1 MGHRA, CDR2 YSYEKL. The CDR3 is 15 residues long. The chain's CDR3 is CASSQQQGASYGYTF. DNA of the CDR3: TGCGCCAGCAGCCAACAGCAGGGGGCCTCCTATGGCTACACCTTC.

Remarks on this clonotype: A much larger clone differs by one base, so this may be a read error. The chain links TRBV10-3 to TRBJ1-2; TRBD1 agrees at 9 bases. Germline CDR1 ENHRY, CDR2 SYGVKD. V shed 5 bases and J 4 bases; nucleotides not matched to a gene: 11. The CDR3 covers 16 residues. CDR3 DNA: TGTGCCATCAGTTACAAGACAGGGGGGCATTTCTATGGCTACACCTTC. This gives the protein CAISYKTGGHFYGYTF.

The chain carries TRBV20-1 and TRBJ1-4; 8 nucleotides match TRBD1. With 6 bases clipped from V and 5 bases from J, the junction kept 5 bases outside the gene matches. The germline gives CDR1 DFQATT, CDR2 SNEGSKA (reference sequence). The length of the CDR3 is 13 residues. CDR3 residues: CSASTGENEKLFF. The CDR3, as DNA: TGCAGTGCGTCGACAGGGGAGAATGAAAAACTGTTTTTT.

This clonotype is medium-sized within its sample. The chain recombines TRBV6-1 with TRBJ2-1; weak D call: TRBD1 (6 bases). The germline V gene has CDR1 MNHNS and CDR2 SASEGT. The CDR3 has 15 residues. Trimming left V 2 bases short and J 6 bases short, with 14 bases between. CDR3 coding DNA: TGTGCCAGCAGTGAAATGGTTGACAGGACCAATGAGCAGTTCTTC. Protein sequence: CASSEMVDRTNEQFF.

In this sample, this clonotype is medium-sized. The V and J genes are TRBV6-1 and TRBJ2-7, with D hard to call. Trimming left V 6 bases short and J 2 bases short, with 14 bases between. CDR3 length: 14 residues. CDR1 and CDR2 (germline): MNHNS, SASEGT. The DNA of the CDR3 is TGTGCCAGCAGCCCCTTAGGGAATGCCTACGAGCAGTACTTC. Translated: CASSPLGNAYEQYF.

This clonotype was detected only once. At one end, the junction sequence differs from germline, possibly due to a read error. The V call is TRBV4-2, the J call TRBJ2-3; D ambiguous. The CDR3 loop spans 14 amino acids. The germline gives CDR1 LGHNA, CDR2 YNFKEQ. DNA of the CDR3: TGCGCCAGCAGCCAAACGACTAGCACAGATACGCAGTATTTT. This gives the protein CASSQTTSTDTQYF.

Notes on this clonotype: A clone one base away is much larger, so this may be a read error. The V call is TRBV27, the J call TRBJ2-5; possibly TRBD2 for D (6 bases). Trimming took 2 bases from V and 5 from J, leaving 12 bases between them. Per germline, CDR1 MNHEY and CDR2 SMNVEV (reference sequence). The CDR3 has 14 amino acids. The CDR3 loop is CASSLAGPRETQYF. The CDR3 DNA reads TGTGCCAGCAGTTTAGCGGGACCACGGGAGACCCAGTACTTC.

This clonotype was observed a few times. V is TRBV18 and J is TRBJ1-1, with D possibly matching TRBD1 (5 bases). The germline gives CDR1 KGHSH, CDR2 LQKENI. The V and J ends lost 2 bases and 4 bases respectively, with 8 bases between them. This CDR3 is 13 amino acids long. CDR3 DNA sequence: TGTGCCAGCTCACCAACGGGGGGCACTGAAGCTTTCTTT. Residues: CASSPTGGTEAFF.

The sample holds one count of this clonotype. A much larger clonotype is one base distant, so this may be a read error. V gene TRBV19 combines with J gene TRBJ2-2; TRBD1 is a possible D gene (6 bases). Germline CDR1 is LNHDA and CDR2 is SQIVND (reference sequence). The CDR3 consists of 17 residues. The V end was cut by 10 bases, the J end by 7 bases, with 28 bases between. The CDR3 DNA is TGTGCCAATACACAGGGTGGGCTATGGGGATCTATCGGGGAGCTGTTTTTT. The encoded protein is CANTQGGLWGSIGELFF.

This clonotype occurred a few times. The gene calls are TRBV5-1 and TRBJ1-4, with D unclear. Trimming removed 0 bases from V and 7 bases from J, with 10 bases in between. The CDR3 contains 14 residues. CDR1 is SGHRS, CDR2 YFSETQ, per germline. CDR3 loop: CASSLELGVEKLFF. The CDR3 nucleotides read TGCGCCAGCAGCTTGGAGTTGGGTGTTGAAAAACTGTTTTTT.

V gene TRBV5-1 combines with J gene TRBJ2-2; 14 bases line up with TRBD2. The CDR3 covers 19 residues. Germline-derived CDR1 and CDR2 are SGHRS and YFSETQ. The V segment lost 4 bases and the J segment 2 bases; nucleotides outside the gene matches: 10. The CDR3 here is CASSPWGTSGGFNTGELFF. In DNA, the CDR3 is TGCGCCAGCAGCCCCTGGGGGACTAGCGGGGGTTTTAACACCGGGGAGCTGTTTTTT.